These 25 T cell receptor beta chains share one sample of origin, sequenced in a study of T cells in Graves' hyperthyroidism and ophthalmopathy. Regions amplified from RNA transcripts were the TCR beta CDR3 regions. A set of HTBI primers served as the primers for a first-round RT-PCR of the TCR CDR3. TCRdb reprocessed the multiplex PCR reads with MiXCR, giving one entry per CDR3 protein. The repertoire holds some 300,000 distinct CDR3 sequences, with roughly a fifth as singletons. The material sequenced was blood. These receptors all come from a man aged 50-60 years with Graves' ophthalmopathy.

This clonotype was picked up a small number of times. The chain couples TRBV5-1 to TRBJ2-3; TRBD2 matches at 7 bases. Trimming took 0 bases from V and 6 from J; bases not matched to a gene: 16. The V gene's germline CDR1 is SGHRS and CDR2 YFSETQ. This CDR3 is 18 amino acids long. DNA for the CDR3: TGCGCCAGCAGCTTGGCTACAGCGGGACCTACGGAGCGGGATACGCAGTATTTT. It encodes CASSLATAGPTERDTQYF.

The chain has TRBV12-3 or TRBV12-4 and TRBJ2-2, with D uncertain. V shed 8 bases and J shed 7 bases, with 14 bases lying between them. The CDR3 has 13 residues. CDR3 nucleotide sequence: TGTGCCAGCTCGGAGCTAAACGTCGGGGAGCTGTTTTTT. Translation gives CASSELNVGELFF.

This clonotype was observed a handful of times. The DNA of the CDR3 is TGTGCCAGCAGCCAAGTCGTGGCCAGCTTCAGCGATACGCAGTATTTT. As protein: CASSQVVASFSDTQYF. The V and J genes are TRBV3-1 and TRBJ2-3, with unresolved D. Trimming took off 1 base at V and 6 bases at J, with 17 bases between the two ends. Looked up from germline, CDR1 is LGHDT and CDR2 is YNNKEL (reference sequence). This CDR3 contains 16 residues.

This sequence joins TRBV15 and TRBJ2-1; D call uncertain. The germline CDR1 and CDR2 sequences are LNHNV and YYDKDF (reference sequence). The V end lost 0 bases, the J end lost 6 bases, and 6 bases lay between the germline ends. The CDR3 has 13 residues. The CDR3 is CATSRDRPNEQFF. For the CDR3, the DNA is TGTGCCACCAGCAGAGACAGGCCCAATGAGCAGTTCTTC.

V is TRBV6-2 or TRBV6-3 and J is TRBJ1-1, with D unclear. The CDR3 is 12 residues long. Deletions cut 1 base from V and 6 bases from J, with 6 bases between. Germline CDR1 reads MNHEY; CDR2 reads SVGEGT. The CDR3 here is CASSYLGSEAFF. CDR3 in DNA: TGTGCCAGCAGTTACTTGGGGTCTGAAGCTTTCTTT.

This clonotype was recorded many times. V gene TRBV18 combines with J gene TRBJ2-7; the match to TRBD1 covers 9 bases. Trimming cost V 6 bases and J 6 bases; bases outside gene matches: 9. CDR1 KGHSH and CDR2 LQKENI come from the germline V gene. The CDR3 is 14 residues long. CDR3: CASSTGTGLGEQYF. The CDR3 DNA follows: TGTGCCAGCTCGACCGGGACAGGGTTAGGCGAGCAGTACTTC.

This sequence joins TRBV12-3 or TRBV12-4 and TRBJ2-7; D call uncertain. V was pared by 5 bases and J by 4 bases, with 12 bases between. This CDR3 spans 13 amino acids. In DNA form, the CDR3 reads TGTGCCAGCAGTGCCGCCATGGGGTACGAGCAGTACTTC. Translating it yields CASSAAMGYEQYF.

This clonotype has a handful of counts. This sequence joins TRBV7-8 and TRBJ1-4; 9 bases agree with TRBD1. V was pared by 0 bases and J by 4 bases, with 9 bases of the junction left unmatched. There are 18 residues in the CDR3. CDR1 SGHVS and CDR2 FQNEAQ come from the germline V gene. The CDR3 reads CASSLARGTGLLNEKLFF. The CDR3 coding sequence is TGTGCCAGCAGCTTAGCGAGGGGGACAGGGCTTCTTAATGAAAAACTGTTTTTT.

In its sample, this clonotype was seen many times. V and J are TRBV28 and TRBJ1-3; D remains unclear. The CDR3 covers 14 residues. Deletions cut 4 bases from V and 3 bases from J, with 10 bases between. Germline V lookup: CDR1 MDHEN, CDR2 SYDVKM. The CDR3 sequence is CASSYGFSGNTIYF. The CDR3 region has the DNA TGTGCCAGCAGTTACGGGTTCAGTGGAAACACCATATATTTT.

This clonotype was picked up many times. This rearrangement joins TRBV12-3 or TRBV12-4 to TRBJ1-5; D is perhaps TRBD1 (5 bases). With 5 bases removed from V and 6 bases from J, the gap between germline ends came to 11 bases. The CDR3 is made up of 13 amino acids. The CDR3 spells CASSPRGGQPQHF. The CDR3 DNA reads TGTGCCAGCAGTCCAAGGGGAGGTCAGCCCCAGCATTTT.

This clonotype was found a few times. The J gene is TRBJ2-6, the V gene TRBV5-1; 7 nucleotides agree with TRBD2. The CDR3 has 16 amino acids. The J segment lost 4 bases and the V segment lost 5 bases, leaving 9 bases of the junction unmatched. Germline lookup yields CDR1 SGHRS and CDR2 YFSETQ. CDR3 in amino acids: CASRVGRAAGANVLTF. The CDR3, as DNA: TGCGCCAGCAGAGTAGGGAGGGCGGCCGGGGCCAACGTCCTGACTTTC.

The rearrangement uses TRBV4-1 and TRBJ2-2, with 7 nucleotides matching TRBD2. V gave up 5 bases and J gave up 4 bases; unmatched junction bases: 4. The CDR3 runs 14 residues. Germline CDR1 MGHRA, CDR2 YSYEKL. CDR3 protein: CASSYPSGTGELFF. CDR3 sequence (DNA): TGCGCCAGCAGCTACCCTAGCGGCACCGGGGAGCTGTTTTTT.

This clonotype occurred many times. This sequence joins TRBV18 and TRBJ1-2, with D unclear. Germline V gene data show CDR1 as KGHSH and CDR2 as LQKENI. V was cut by 3 bases and J by 5 bases, with 16 bases left in between. The CDR3 totals 15 residues. In DNA, the CDR3 is TGTGCCAGCTCACCCGGGGATATCGCGGGATATGGCTACACCTTC. Its protein is CASSPGDIAGYGYTF.

This clonotype was detected many times. The chain couples TRBV11-2 to TRBJ2-1; 7 bases match TRBD1. Unmatched junction bases numbered 12, after V lost 3 bases and J lost 4 bases. CDR3 length: 17 amino acids. Per germline, CDR1 SGHAT and CDR2 FQNNGV. The CDR3 protein is CASSFRDSRNGYNEQFF. The DNA for the CDR3 is TGTGCCAGCAGCTTTCGGGACAGTCGGAATGGATACAATGAGCAGTTCTTC.

Ten or more counts support this clonotype. The CDR3: CASSQEGGRASNEQFF. CDR3 DNA: TGTGCCAGCAGCCAAGAAGGGGGGAGGGCCTCCAATGAGCAGTTCTTC. V is TRBV3-1 and J is TRBJ2-1; D possibly corresponds to TRBD2 (7 bases). The CDR3 has 16 amino acids. Looked up from germline, CDR1 is LGHDT and CDR2 is YNNKEL (reference sequence). Trimming left V 0 bases short and J 6 bases short, with 15 bases between.

This chain joins TRBV28 and TRBJ1-1; 9 bases match TRBD1. CDR1 MDHEN and CDR2 SYDVKM come from the germline V gene. V lost 2 bases to trimming and J lost 3 bases; unmatched junction nucleotides: 7. This CDR3 is 16 amino acids long. The chain's CDR3 is CASSLRRQGVDTEAFF. In DNA, the CDR3 is TGTGCCAGCAGTTTACGCCGACAGGGGGTAGACACTGAAGCTTTCTTT.

J is TRBJ2-3 and V is TRBV19, with D unresolved. This CDR3 has 14 residues. V lost 5 bases to trimming and J lost 3 bases, with 12 bases between them. Germline CDR1 LNHDA, CDR2 SQIVND (reference sequence). The CDR3, as DNA: TGTGCCAGTAGTCTATATCGGTTAACAGATACGCAGTATTTT. It encodes CASSLYRLTDTQYF.

In its sample, this clonotype was seen many times. The chain is built from TRBV28 and TRBJ2-6; D may be TRBD1 (5 bases). The CDR3 has 17 residues. The germline CDR1 and CDR2 sequences are MDHEN and SYDVKM. V was trimmed by 5 bases and J by 0 bases, leaving 14 bases between them. The CDR3 sequence is CASSLTGLNSGANVLTF. The DNA of the CDR3 is TGTGCCAGCAGTCTTACAGGTCTAAACTCTGGGGCCAACGTCCTGACTTTC. The complete variable domain, with remaining parts taken from reference TRBV28 and TRBJ2-6, reads DVKVTQSSRYLVKRTGEKVFLECVQDMDHENMFWYRQDPGLGLRLIYFSYDVKMKEKGDIPEGYSVSREKKERFSLILESASTNQTSMYLCASSLTGLNSGANVLTFGAGSRLTVL.

This clonotype was seen a handful of times. The gene calls are TRBV7-9 and TRBJ2-1; TRBD2 matches at 15 bases. The V and J ends lost 5 bases and 8 bases, in that order; junction bases with no gene match: 1. From germline, CDR1 is SEHNR and CDR2 FQNEAQ (reference sequence). The CDR3 loop spans 14 amino acids. The CDR3 sequence is CASSRTSGRDEQFF. Here the CDR3 DNA reads TGTGCCAGCAGCCGGACTAGCGGGAGGGATGAGCAGTTCTTC. Together with reference TRBV7-9 and TRBJ2-1, the CDR3 gives the full variable domain: DTGVSQNPRHKITKRGQNVTFRCDPISEHNRLYWYRQTLGQGPEFLTYFQNEAQLEKSRLLSDRFSAERPKGSFSTLEIQRTEQGDSAMYLCASSRTSGRDEQFFGPGTRLTVL.

The rearrangement links TRBV15 to TRBJ2-1; 12 bases fit TRBD1. The length of the CDR3 is 15 residues. Germline CDR1 LNHNV, CDR2 YYDKDF (reference sequence). The V gene end was trimmed by 6 bases and the J gene end by 5 bases; junction bases not matched to a gene: 5. The CDR3 nucleotides are TGTGCCACCAGAGGGGACAGGGGGCTCAACAATGAGCAGTTCTTC. Translation: CATRGDRGLNNEQFF.

This clonotype was recorded many times. This chain joins TRBV2 and TRBJ1-5; D is undetermined. V was pared by 4 bases and J by 2 bases, with 18 bases between. The CDR3 is 17 amino acids. Germline-derived CDR1 and CDR2 are SNHLY and FYNNEI. The DNA for the CDR3 is TGTGCCAGCAGTGTTTCGACCCCGGGAGTGGGCAATCAGCCCCAGCATTTT. Encoded protein: CASSVSTPGVGNQPQHF.

This clonotype was seen ten or more times. This chain connects TRBV5-1 to TRBJ1-1, with D possibly being TRBD1 (5 bases). The CDR3 totals 13 residues. V dropped 0 bases and J dropped 7 bases, with 10 bases sitting between them. Germline V gene sequence: CDR1 SGHRS, CDR2 YFSETQ. CDR3 residues: CASSLAGQGEAFF. The CDR3 DNA reads as TGCGCCAGCAGCTTGGCCGGGCAGGGTGAAGCTTTCTTT.

This clonotype was counted many times. The chain recombines TRBV2 with TRBJ2-5, with TRBD1 as a possible D gene (5 bases). The CDR3 is 16 amino acids. V dropped 2 bases and J dropped 4 bases, with 17 bases sitting between them. The germline gives CDR1 SNHLY, CDR2 FYNNEI. The CDR3 sequence is CASSELGAGRRETQYF. Written as DNA, the CDR3 is TGTGCCAGCAGTGAACTTGGGGCAGGGCGAAGAGAGACCCAGTACTTC.

There are a few counts of this clonotype. The chain has TRBV20-1 and TRBJ1-2, with a possible D match to TRBD1 (5 bases). V gave up 6 bases and J gave up 3 bases, with 17 bases separating them. Germline assignment: CDR1 DFQATT and CDR2 SNEGSKA (reference sequence). CDR3 length: 14 residues. For the CDR3, the DNA is TGCAGTGCCAGGGCGGGTGGGACGGACTATGGCTACACCTTC. It specifies CSARAGGTDYGYTF.

In its sample, this clonotype was seen a few times. V and J are TRBV15 and TRBJ2-7; a weak D match, TRBD1 (6 bases). Germline CDR1 reads LNHNV; CDR2 reads YYDKDF (reference sequence). Deletions cut 0 bases from V and 0 bases from J, with 9 bases between. The CDR3 has 15 residues. CDR3 protein: CATSRDDRSSYEQYF. In DNA, the CDR3 is TGTGCCACCAGCAGAGATGACAGGAGCTCCTACGAGCAGTACTTC.